These T cell receptor beta chains were read from a single sample in a study of cytomegalovirus exposure and HLA in healthy donors. Repertoires were generated with immunoSEQ multiplex PCR, while TCRdb's copy carries only in-frame clones and drops some. The data hold 150,000 to 200,000 clones, with about 82% observed a single time. The source material was PBMCs. Receptors were obtained from a woman younger than 35 in good health and CMV-seronegative. The CDR3 runs from the conserved cysteine through the conserved F or W. D genes are given only for firm matches. Size is stated for part of the rows, as once, few or many counts, or as a class when the clone is expanded.

V: TRBV27
D: TRBD2
size: NA
J: TRBJ2-3
DNA: TGTGCCAGCAGTGGGAGACTAGCGGGAGGCCCAGATACGCAGTATTTT
CDR3: CASSGRLAGGPDTQYF

V: TRBV15
D: TRBD1
size: NA
J: TRBJ2-3
DNA: TGTGCCACCAATAGGGACAGGGCCACAGATACGCAGTATTTT
CDR3: CATNRDRATDTQYF

V: TRBV5-6
D: NA
size: NA
J: TRBJ2-3
DNA: TGTGCCAGCAGCTTGTGGCCGGGAGAACTGTACGATACGCAGTATTTT
CDR3: CASSLWPGELYDTQYF

V: TRBV5-1
D: TRBD1
size: once
J: TRBJ1-2
DNA: TGCGCCAGCAGCCGAACAACCGGGACAGGGGGCGATGGCTACACCTTC
CDR3: CASSRTTGTGGDGYTF

V: TRBV7-9
D: TRBD2
size: NA
J: TRBJ2-2
DNA: TGTGCCAGCAGCTTAGTCGGCGGGAGGGCCAAGACCGGGGAGCTGTTTTTT
CDR3: CASSLVGGRAKTGELFF

V: TRBV11-1
D: TRBD1
size: NA
J: TRBJ2-7
DNA: TGTGCCAGCAGCCATCCAAAACGCGGACAGGGGGCCACCTACGAGCAGTACTTC
CDR3: CASSHPKRGQGATYEQYF

V: TRBV4-1
D: NA
size: NA
J: TRBJ1-2
DNA: TGCGCCAGCAGCCAAGACAGGGGAGCGGGGGGCTACACCTTC
CDR3: CASSQDRGAGGYTF

V: TRBV27
D: TRBD2
size: NA
J: TRBJ2-3
DNA: TGTGCCAGCAGTTTACGGCGGGGGGGCTTCACGCAGTATTTT
CDR3: CASSLRRGGFTQYF

V: TRBV30
D: NA
size: NA
J: TRBJ2-2
DNA: TGTGCCTGGAAAGGGACACGGAACACCGGGGAGCTGTTTTTT
CDR3: CAWKGTRNTGELFF

V: TRBV11-2
D: NA
size: NA
J: TRBJ1-4
DNA: TGTGCCAGCAGCTTCGGTAGGGGGTGGTCTAATGAAAAACTGTTTTTT
CDR3: CASSFGRGWSNEKLFF

V: TRBV13
D: TRBD1
size: NA
J: TRBJ1-2
DNA: TGTGCCAGCAGCCTAAAACAGGGGGCGGCCTATGGCTACACCTTC
CDR3: CASSLKQGAAYGYTF

V: TRBV15
D: NA
size: NA
J: TRBJ2-5
DNA: TGTGCCACCAGCAGAGTAACAGGGCCTGAGACCCAGTACTTC
CDR3: CATSRVTGPETQYF

V: TRBV9
D: NA
size: once
J: TRBJ2-7
DNA: TGTGCCAGCAGCGTAGAGGAGGGGGCCTACTACGAGCAGTACTTC
CDR3: CASSVEEGAYYEQYF

V: TRBV28
D: NA
size: NA
J: TRBJ2-7
DNA: TGTGCCAGCAGTTCGGGGAGCTACGAGCAGTACTTC
CDR3: CASSSGSYEQYF

V: TRBV27
D: NA
size: NA
J: TRBJ2-1
DNA: TGTGCCAGCACAGGTTTGGAGGGGAACATTGAGCAGTTCTTC
CDR3: CASTGLEGNIEQFF